The 26 T cell receptor beta chains given below trace back to one sample, sequenced in a study of blood T cell repertoires in COVID-19. The protocol was immunoSEQ multiplex PCR, while the TCRdb copy is restricted to in-frame clones and leaves out a portion. The sample contains 120,000 to 150,000 clones, roughly three quarters of which appear only once. The sequenced sample was peripheral blood. Receptor source: a man in his forties or fifties with active or convalescent COVID-19.

This chain connects TRBV28 to TRBJ2-7, with 9 bases aligning to TRBD2. After removal of 3 bases from V and 3 bases from J, the junction contained 12 bases not matched to a gene. CDR3 length equals 17 residues. Germline V gives CDR1 MDHEN, CDR2 SYDVKM. The CDR3 protein is CASSFPAGGPGDYEQYF. DNA for the CDR3: TGTGCCAGCAGTTTTCCGGCGGGAGGGCCGGGCGACTACGAGCAGTACTTC.

The chain links TRBV7-8 to TRBJ1-5; possibly TRBD1 for D (6 bases). Trimming shortened V by 2 bases and J by 6 bases, and 14 bases separated the two germline ends. CDR1 and CDR2 from the germline V gene are SGHVS and FQNEAQ. This CDR3 has 15 amino acids. The CDR3 bases are TGTGCCAGCAGCTTAACAGGGTACGTTATTCAGCCCCAGCATTTT. Its translation is CASSLTGYVIQPQHF.

The J gene is TRBJ2-1, the V gene TRBV27, with D possibly being TRBD1 (6 bases). The V and J ends lost 5 bases and 5 bases respectively, with 19 bases between them. Germline V gene data show CDR1 as MNHEY and CDR2 as SMNVEV (reference sequence). The CDR3 covers 16 residues. The CDR3 spells CASSPNTGIANNEQFF. As DNA, the CDR3 is TGTGCCAGCAGTCCGAATACAGGGATAGCGAACAATGAGCAGTTCTTC.

The chain couples TRBV12-5 to TRBJ2-2; D remains unclear. The CDR3 contains 11 residues. The V end was cut by 4 bases, the J end by 9 bases, with 6 bases between. Per the germline V gene, CDR1 is LGHNT and CDR2 is FRNRAP. CDR3 sequence: CASGSPRELFF. The CDR3 region has the DNA TGTGCTAGTGGTTCTCCTCGGGAGCTGTTTTTT.

On this clone: This CDR3 is also generated by other DNA sequences in the sample. The chain couples TRBV9 to TRBJ2-3, with 9 bases lining up with TRBD1. Per the germline V gene, CDR1 is SGDLS and CDR2 is YYNGEE. There are 15 residues in the CDR3. Unmatched junction bases numbered 5, after V lost 3 bases and J lost 3 bases. CDR3 nucleotide sequence: TGTGCCAGCAGCGCCAGACAGGGGGGAACAGATACGCAGTATTTT. Translating gives CASSARQGGTDTQYF.

This chain's CDR3 is CASSQVRAPYNEQFF. DNA of the CDR3: TGTGCCAGCAGCCAAGTGCGGGCCCCCTACAATGAGCAGTTCTTC. V gene TRBV14 combines with J gene TRBJ2-1, with TRBD2 as a possible D gene (5 bases). Per germline, CDR1 SGHDN and CDR2 FVKESK. This CDR3 is 15 amino acids long. The V end lost 1 base, the J end lost 2 bases, and 9 bases lay between the germline ends.

This CDR3 is CASSVGSLAAYNEQFF. DNA for the CDR3: TGTGCCAGCAGCGTAGGTTCCCTAGCCGCTTACAATGAGCAGTTCTTC. The rearrangement joins TRBV9 to TRBJ2-1; tentatively, D is TRBD2 (5 bases). Germline CDR1 is SGDLS and CDR2 is YYNGEE. The CDR3 is 16 amino acids. Trimming stripped 0 bases from V and 4 bases from J, with 14 bases between.

The chain is built from TRBV7-2 and TRBJ2-1; 11 bases align to TRBD2. Looked up from germline, CDR1 is SGHTA and CDR2 is FQGNSA. The CDR3 covers 17 residues. The V segment lost 0 bases and the J segment 10 bases; nucleotides outside the gene matches: 11. DNA for the CDR3: TGTGCCAGCAGCTTAGCTAGCGGGAGGGCCGTTTTTTGGGAGCAGTTCTTC. It is translated as CASSLASGRAVFWEQFF.

This chain joins TRBV20-1 and TRBJ2-1, with 8 bases fitting TRBD2. After removal of 3 bases from V and 6 bases from J, the junction contained 7 bases not matched to a gene. Germline V gene data show CDR1 as DFQATT and CDR2 as SNEGSKA (reference sequence). The CDR3 contains 14 residues. The CDR3 DNA sequence: TGCAGTGCTAGTATGGCTAGCGGGCTCAATGAGCAGTTCTTC. Translating it yields CSASMASGLNEQFF.

This rearrangement joins TRBV28 to TRBJ2-5, with D perhaps matching TRBD1 (5 bases). The germline gives CDR1 MDHEN, CDR2 SYDVKM. The V end was cut by 5 bases, the J end by 2 bases, with 12 bases between. The CDR3 runs to 14 residues. The CDR3 reads CASSPGIMQETQYF. The CDR3 DNA sequence: TGTGCCAGCAGTCCAGGGATTATGCAAGAGACCCAGTACTTC.

This chain connects TRBV9 to TRBJ1-1; D is ambiguous. Germline-derived CDR1 and CDR2 are SGDLS and YYNGEE. V lost 3 bases, J lost 11 bases, and 17 bases lay in between. The CDR3 totals 13 residues. The CDR3 loop reads CASSAILEGIAFF. DNA for the CDR3: TGTGCCAGCAGCGCCATCCTCGAGGGAATCGCTTTCTTT.

The CDR3 region has the DNA TGTGCCAGCGAGGGACAGCGTAACTATGGCTACACCTTC. It yields the protein CASEGQRNYGYTF. The chain uses TRBV2 and TRBJ1-2; the match to TRBD1 covers 7 bases. This CDR3 has 13 residues. Germline V lookup: CDR1 SNHLY, CDR2 FYNNEI. Germline trimming cut 8 bases from V and 1 base from J; bases unmatched to any gene: 4. The variable domain in full, with the rest retrieved from reference TRBV2 and TRBJ1-2, is EPEVTQTPSHQVTQMGQEVILRCVPISNHLYFYWYRQILGQKVEFLVSFYNNEISEKSEIFDDQFSVERPDGSNFTLKIRSTKLEDSAMYFCASEGQRNYGYTFGSGTRLTVV.

The CDR3 here is CASSFGTSGSSGEQFF. CDR3 DNA: TGTGCCAGCAGCTTCGGGACTAGCGGGAGTTCAGGTGAGCAGTTCTTC. This chain links TRBV7-8 with TRBJ2-1, with 14 bases fitting TRBD2. The junction had 7 bases not matched to a gene; V was cut back by 3 bases and J by 9 bases. Germline CDR1 SGHVS, CDR2 FQNEAQ. This CDR3 contains 16 residues.

The V call is TRBV27, the J call TRBJ2-1; the D gene is possibly TRBD2 (8 bases). Trimming shortened V by 4 bases and J by 10 bases, and 29 bases separated the two germline ends. The CDR3 totals 18 residues. Germline V lookup: CDR1 MNHEY, CDR2 SMNVEV (reference sequence). This CDR3 is CASSYRQGGGLGGREQFF. The DNA of the CDR3 is TGTGCCAGCAGTTATCGACAGGGCGGGGGACTAGGGGGCAGGGAGCAGTTCTTC.

The rearrangement uses TRBV9 and TRBJ2-5; 10 bases agree with TRBD2. After removal of 0 bases from V and 7 bases from J, the junction contained 6 bases not matched to a gene. The germline gives CDR1 SGDLS, CDR2 YYNGEE. The CDR3 covers 15 residues. CDR3 residues: CASSVGLAGEWTQYF. DNA for the CDR3: TGTGCCAGCAGCGTAGGGCTAGCGGGAGAGTGGACCCAGTACTTC.

The sample holds a few counts of this clone. The chain has TRBV24-1 and TRBJ2-3; TRBD1 agrees at 12 bases. Germline V gene data show CDR1 as KGHDR and CDR2 as SFDVKD. The CDR3 runs 16 residues. The trim removed 4 bases at V and 7 bases at J, leaving 8 bases unmatched. The CDR3 nucleotides read TGTGCCACCAGTGACCGGGACAGGGGGCGCGTAAATACGCAGTATTTT. Amino acids: CATSDRDRGRVNTQYF.

The chain links TRBV29-1 to TRBJ2-7; 7 bases line up with TRBD2. V lost 7 bases and J lost 7; bases outside the gene matches: 16. Germline CDR1 and CDR2: SQVTM and ANQGSEA. The CDR3 loop spans 14 amino acids. Written as DNA, the CDR3 is TGCAGCGAAGAACTAGCGAGGGCTACCCAGGAGCAGTACTTC. It codes for CSEELARATQEQYF.

The rearrangement joins TRBV2 to TRBJ2-2; tentative D call: TRBD1 (7 bases). The germline gives CDR1 SNHLY, CDR2 FYNNEI. This CDR3 spans 15 amino acids. V was cut by 4 bases and J by 3 bases, with 12 bases left in between. The CDR3 sequence is CASSVEGADTGELFF. The CDR3 region has the DNA TGTGCCAGCAGTGTGGAGGGGGCGGACACCGGGGAGCTGTTTTTT. The full variable domain, completed using reference TRBV2 and TRBJ2-2, is EPEVTQTPSHQVTQMGQEVILRCVPISNHLYFYWYRQILGQKVEFLVSFYNNEISEKSEIFDDQFSVERPDGSNFTLKIRSTKLEDSAMYFCASSVEGADTGELFFGEGSRLTVL.

This clone was recorded a few times. The chain uses TRBV3-1 (or the pseudogene TRBV3-2) and TRBJ2-1; the D gene is possibly TRBD2 (5 bases). The germline V and J ends were trimmed by 3 bases and 6 bases, with 18 bases remaining between them. Germline-derived CDR1 and CDR2 are LGHDT and YNNKEL (reference sequence). The CDR3 has 16 residues. The CDR3 sequence is CASSHPGDLAFNEQFF. The CDR3 bases are TGTGCCAGCAGCCACCCAGGAGACCTAGCATTCAATGAGCAGTTCTTC.

The chain recombines TRBV9 with TRBJ2-7; no clear D. Germline V lookup: CDR1 SGDLS, CDR2 YYNGEE. V shed 4 bases and J shed 7 bases, with 15 bases lying between them. The CDR3 has 13 residues. The CDR3 here is CASSQPNAAEQYF. The CDR3 bases are TGTGCCAGCAGCCAACCCAACGCTGCGGAGCAGTACTTC.

This clone has just one count. V gene TRBV30 combines with J gene TRBJ1-2, with 8 bases aligning to TRBD1. Germline values: CDR1 GTSNPN, CDR2 SVGIG (reference sequence). This CDR3 region has 15 residues. V gave up 2 bases and J gave up 3 bases; unmatched junction bases: 8. The CDR3 coding sequence is TGTGCCTGGAGTCCAGACAGGGGAGCATACTATGGCTACACCTTC. It specifies CAWSPDRGAYYGYTF. The full variable domain, with the rest looked up from reference TRBV30 and TRBJ1-2, is SQTIHQWPATLVQPVGSPLSLECTVEGTSNPNLYWYRQAAGRGLQLLFYSVGIGQISSEVPQNLSASRPQDRQFILSSKKLLLSDSGFYLCAWSPDRGAYYGYTFGSGTRLTVV.

This chain uses TRBV3-1 (or the pseudogene TRBV3-2) with TRBJ1-2; D is possibly TRBD1 (6 bases). CDR1 is LGHDT, CDR2 YNNKEL, per germline (reference sequence). This CDR3 is built from 15 residues. The V and J ends lost 3 bases and 4 bases respectively, with 15 bases between them. CDR3 nucleotide sequence: TGTGCCAGCAGCCAGACCAGACAGGCTATCTATGGCTACACCTTC. Amino acid sequence: CASSQTRQAIYGYTF.

This clone was detected a few times. J is TRBJ2-7 and V is TRBV19, with 12 bases lining up with TRBD2. CDR1 and CDR2 from the germline V gene are LNHDA and SQIVND (reference sequence). V gave up 8 bases and J gave up 2 bases; unmatched junction bases: 7. This CDR3 contains 15 residues. In nucleotides, the CDR3 is TGTGCCAGTTCCGACCTAGCGGGAGGGCCCTACGAGCAGTACTTC. Residues: CASSDLAGGPYEQYF.

This sequence joins TRBV6-5 and TRBJ1-1; D is perhaps TRBD1 (5 bases). The CDR3 has 13 residues. Germline CDR1 and CDR2: MNHEY and SVGAGI. Deletions cut 9 bases from V and 5 bases from J, with 16 bases between. DNA for the CDR3: TGTGCCAGTAATTACAGGCGGTTTACTGAAGCTTTCTTT. Amino acid sequence: CASNYRRFTEAFF.

The chain carries TRBV28 and TRBJ2-5; possibly TRBD2 for D (6 bases). CDR3 length: 16 amino acids. Germline-derived CDR1 and CDR2 are MDHEN and SYDVKM. The V end was cut by 3 bases, the J end by 0 bases, with 14 bases between. The CDR3 region has the DNA TGTGCCAGCAGTTTGTCTAGCGACACTTACCAAGAGACCCAGTACTTC. Its protein is CASSLSSDTYQETQYF.

The chain joins TRBV28 to TRBJ1-2; 9 bases are a match to TRBD1. The CDR3 sequence is 15 residues long. V lost 5 bases, J lost 4 bases, and 8 bases stayed unmatched. Germline V gene sequence: CDR1 MDHEN, CDR2 SYDVKM. The CDR3 is CASSLTGGLSYGYTF. In nucleotides, the CDR3 is TGTGCCAGCAGTCTCACAGGGGGCCTAAGCTATGGCTACACCTTC.